This paragraph reports one T cell receptor (beta chain). Its antigen remains undetermined. Per-base quality was not reported, and no clone a single base away is much larger than it. These data come from a study of OX40 agonist ivuxolimab in advanced cancers. In terms of the full investigation: Ivuxolimab was an agonistic, fully human IgG2 monoclonal antibody directed against OX40 (CD134), a costimulatory receptor. Intravenous ivuxolimab was administered to patients every 2 weeks at six dose levels: 0.01, 0.1, 0.3, 1.5, 3 and 10 mg/kg. Partial responses occurred in three dose-escalation patients, of whom one had hepatocellular carcinoma and two had cutaneous melanoma. Peripheral TCRbeta sequencing aimed to test whether ivuxolimab altered TCR sequence diversity and caused clonal T-cell expansion. In the dose-escalation cohort, around four fifths of patients were male, and the mean age was roughly 56 years with a range of roughly 23 to 90. The paper describes the monotherapy dose-escalation part (N of about 57 patients) of the phase I trial of ivuxolimab. Of the approximately 50 patients in dose escalation, about 20 had hepatocellular carcinoma, some 15 had melanoma, 9 had renal cell carcinoma and 9 had head and neck cancer. Patients were allowed to have had prior anti-PD-1, anti-PD-L1 or anti-CTLA-4 therapy, and 40% of the dose-escalation patients had previously received checkpoint inhibitors. What the authors observed across the whole study: In partial responders in the 0.1-3.0 mg/kg groups, normalized peripheral clonal expansion was found to be among the lowest, especially among CD8+ T cells. Low levels of normalized T-cell clonal expansion were also seen in some nonresponding patients. At doses from 0.1 to 3.0 mg/kg, clonal expansion was seen in both CD4+ and CD8+ blood T cells between baseline and week 6. After ivuxolimab, CD8+ T cells had more expanded clones than CD4+ T cells on average. The antigen specificity of the peripheral T cells that underwent clonal expansion was not determined.

Genomic DNA was isolated from the sorted cells so that the TCRbeta CDR3 region could be sequenced. The immunoSEQ Assay was used for sequencing of TCRbeta CDR3 regions. Held by TCRdb, this immuneACCESS table contains in-frame sequences only and omits some clones. Under half of the omission traces to an unresolved V gene where checked; the cause of the rest is unknown. The sample yields tens of thousands of clones; around 90% were counted once. Together, the top ten hold roughly a sixth of the sample. Inclusive of the bounding cysteine and phenylalanine, the CDR3 is 16 residues long. Here the CDR3 DNA is all that survives: 48 bases in frame from base 1. V and J are trimmed by 5 bases and 1 base, and the gene matches miss 10 bases of the junction. The germline V gene encodes CDR1 MNHEY and CDR2 SMNVEV (reference sequence). Patients with autoimmune disease history or receiving systemic immunosuppression were excluded from the trial. Peripheral blood for TCR sequencing was collected from all dose cohorts at baseline, on cycle 4 day 1, and on cycle 7 day 1. Samples were obtained from an open-label, multicenter, first-in-human phase I dose-escalation trial of ivuxolimab. Adults with locally advanced or metastatic melanoma, renal cell, hepatocellular, or head and neck squamous cell carcinoma were enrolled in the trial. CD4+ and CD8+ T cells were sorted separately from peripheral blood before TCR sequencing.

This sequence was found in an adult with an advanced solid tumor such as melanoma, head and neck, liver or kidney cancer. The sequencing here drew on CD4+ or CD8+ T cells sorted from blood, taken in a trial of the OX40 agonist ivuxolimab. Recombination joined TRBV27 with TRBJ2-5, and 7 junction bases match TRBD1. CDR3 loop: CASSPTTGNIQETQYF. The DNA is as follows: TGTGCCAGCAGTCCCACGACAGGGAATATCCAAGAGACCCAGTACTTC.